This T cell receptor (beta chain) was documented in a study of T cells in Graves' hyperthyroidism and ophthalmopathy. About the research overall: At initial diagnosis, before any treatment had begun, peripheral blood was obtained.

Amplified TCR beta CDR3 regions derived from RNA transcripts. The TCR CDR3 was amplified in a first-round RT-PCR using the HTBI primer set. Each CDR3 protein is one row after TCRdb ran MiXCR on the multiplex PCR reads. The sample records about 380,000 distinct CDR3 sequences, approximately 15% being singletons. Over 18 months, lack of ophthalmopathy progression marked Graves' hyperthyroidism as stable. A roughly 10 ml volume of fresh peripheral blood provided the PBMCs. Study-level findings and limits: Most clonotypes that expanded in the thyroid above 0.001 also showed up in blood.

Regarding this clonotype: What it binds is unknown.

Sequencing was done on a sample of blood. The clonotype comes from a woman aged 60-70 years with Graves' hyperthyroidism.

This chain's CDR3 is CASSRSRDSSMNTEAFF. CDR3 in DNA: TGTGCCAGCAGCCGCTCCCGGGACAGTAGCATGAACACTGAAGCTTTCTTT. The chain recombines TRBV3-1 with TRBJ1-1; TRBD1 agrees at 7 bases. Trimming removed 4 bases from V and 0 bases from J; junction bases left unmatched: 11. The V gene's germline CDR1 is LGHDT and CDR2 YNNKEL (reference sequence). The CDR3 covers 17 residues. Full variable domain (outside the CDR3, taken from reference TRBV3-1 and TRBJ1-1): DTAVSQTPKYLVTQMGNDKSIKCEQNLGHDTMYWYKQDSKKFLKIMFSYNNKELIINETVPNRFSPKSPDKAHLNLHINSLELGDSAVYFCASSRSRDSSMNTEAFFGQGTRLTVV.